This T cell receptor beta chain was recovered during a study of blood T cell repertoires in COVID-19. Methods used by the authors: Estimation of nucleated cell counts relied on the amplification of reference gene primers. Profiling relied on immunoSEQ multiplex PCR, and the TCRdb table lists in-frame clones only, not all of them. V, J and clone size are those of that table, while D and trimming were read from the DNA. The table records some 210,000 clones, roughly 88% of them present only once. Sequencing was carried out using peripheral blood. The sequence derives from a middle-aged woman who had recovered from COVID-19.

CDR3 in amino acids: CASSSGYEQYF. The CDR3 bases are TGTGCCAGCAGTTCGGGCTACGAGCAGTACTTC. The chain joins TRBV12-3 or TRBV12-4 to TRBJ2-7; D is ambiguous. CDR3 length: 11 amino acids. Trimming shortened V by 4 bases and J by 3 bases, and 4 bases separated the two germline ends.